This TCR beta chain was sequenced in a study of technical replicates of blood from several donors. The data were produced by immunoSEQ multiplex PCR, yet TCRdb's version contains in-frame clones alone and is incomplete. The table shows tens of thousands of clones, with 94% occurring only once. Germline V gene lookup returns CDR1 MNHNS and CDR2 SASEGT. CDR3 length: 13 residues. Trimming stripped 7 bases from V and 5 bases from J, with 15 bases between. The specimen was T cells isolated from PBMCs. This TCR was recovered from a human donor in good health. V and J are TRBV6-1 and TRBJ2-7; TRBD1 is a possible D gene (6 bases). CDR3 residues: CASKSLGADEQYF. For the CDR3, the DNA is TGTGCCAGCAAGTCCCTGGGGGCTGACGAGCAGTACTTC.